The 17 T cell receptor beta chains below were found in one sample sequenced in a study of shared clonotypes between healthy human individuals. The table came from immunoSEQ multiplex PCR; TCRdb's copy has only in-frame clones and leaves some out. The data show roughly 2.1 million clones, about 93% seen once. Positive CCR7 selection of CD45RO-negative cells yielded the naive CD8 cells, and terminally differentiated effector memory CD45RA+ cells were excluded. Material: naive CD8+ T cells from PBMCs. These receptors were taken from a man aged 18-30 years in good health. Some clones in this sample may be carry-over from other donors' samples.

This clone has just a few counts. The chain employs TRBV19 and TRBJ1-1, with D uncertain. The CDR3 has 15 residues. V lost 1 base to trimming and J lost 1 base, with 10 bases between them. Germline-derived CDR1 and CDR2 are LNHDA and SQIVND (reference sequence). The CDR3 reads CASSIVGRGNTEAFF. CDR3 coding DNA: TGTGCCAGTAGTATAGTTGGTCGGGGGAACACTGAAGCTTTCTTT.

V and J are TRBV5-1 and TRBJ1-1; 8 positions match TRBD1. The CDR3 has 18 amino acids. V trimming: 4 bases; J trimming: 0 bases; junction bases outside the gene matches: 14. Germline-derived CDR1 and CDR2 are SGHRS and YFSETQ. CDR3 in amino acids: CASSADKDRGRLNTEAFF. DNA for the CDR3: TGCGCCAGCAGCGCAGATAAAGACAGGGGACGATTGAACACTGAAGCTTTCTTT.

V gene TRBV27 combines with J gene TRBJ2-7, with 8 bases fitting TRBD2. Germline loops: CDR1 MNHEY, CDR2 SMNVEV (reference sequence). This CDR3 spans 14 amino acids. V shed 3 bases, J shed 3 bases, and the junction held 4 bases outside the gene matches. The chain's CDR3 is CASSFQREFYEQYF. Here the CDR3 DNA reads TGTGCCAGCAGTTTCCAGCGGGAGTTCTACGAGCAGTACTTC.

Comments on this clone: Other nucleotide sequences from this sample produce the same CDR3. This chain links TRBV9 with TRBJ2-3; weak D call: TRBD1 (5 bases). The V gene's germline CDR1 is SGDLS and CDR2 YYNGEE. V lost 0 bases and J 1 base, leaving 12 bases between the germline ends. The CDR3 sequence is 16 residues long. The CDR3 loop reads CASSVDRGHRTDTQYF. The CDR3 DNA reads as TGTGCCAGCAGCGTAGATCGAGGACACCGCACAGATACGCAGTATTTT. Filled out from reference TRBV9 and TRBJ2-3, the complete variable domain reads DSGVTQTPKHLITATGQRVTLRCSPRSGDLSVYWYQQSLDQGLQFLIQYYNGEERAKGNILERFSAQQFPDLHSELNLSSLELGDSALYFCASSVDRGHRTDTQYFGPGTRLTVL.

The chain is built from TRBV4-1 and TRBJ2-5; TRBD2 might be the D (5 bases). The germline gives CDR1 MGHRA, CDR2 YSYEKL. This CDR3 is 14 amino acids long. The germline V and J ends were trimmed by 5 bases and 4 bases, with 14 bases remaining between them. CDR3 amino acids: CASSEGTLGETQYF. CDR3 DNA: TGCGCCAGCAGCGAGGGAACCCTCGGAGAGACCCAGTACTTC.

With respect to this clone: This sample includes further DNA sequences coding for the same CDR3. The CDR3 DNA reads TGCAGCGTTGAAGGGCTAGCGGCCTACAATGAGCAGTTCTTC. As protein: CSVEGLAAYNEQFF. The chain recombines TRBV29-1 with TRBJ2-1; 7 bases agree with TRBD2. The V and J ends lost 1 base and 2 bases, in that order; junction bases with no gene match: 2. This CDR3 is built from 14 residues. The germline V gene has CDR1 SQVTM and CDR2 ANQGSEA.

CDR3 in amino acids: CASSAPSGRSLDNEQFF. The DNA for the CDR3 is TGTGCCAGCAGCGCACCTAGCGGGAGGTCCCTTGACAATGAGCAGTTCTTC. The rearrangement uses TRBV9 and TRBJ2-1; 11 bases agree with TRBD2. There are 17 residues in the CDR3. CDR1 and CDR2 (germline): SGDLS, YYNGEE. Trimming removed 3 bases from V and 5 bases from J; junction bases left unmatched: 10.

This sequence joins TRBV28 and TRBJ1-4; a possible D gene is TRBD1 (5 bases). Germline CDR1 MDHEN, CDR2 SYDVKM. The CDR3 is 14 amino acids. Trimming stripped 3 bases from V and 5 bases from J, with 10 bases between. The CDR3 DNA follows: TGTGCCAGCAGTTTTGTCAGGGTAAATGAAAAACTGTTTTTT. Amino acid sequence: CASSFVRVNEKLFF.

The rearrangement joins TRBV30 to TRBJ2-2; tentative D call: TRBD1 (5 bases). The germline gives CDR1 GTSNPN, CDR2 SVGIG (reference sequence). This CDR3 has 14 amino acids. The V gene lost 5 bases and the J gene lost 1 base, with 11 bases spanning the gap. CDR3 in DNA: TGTGCCTGGCATAACAGGCAGAACACCGGGGAGCTGTTTTTT. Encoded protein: CAWHNRQNTGELFF. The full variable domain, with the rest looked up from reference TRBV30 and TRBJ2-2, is SQTIHQWPATLVQPVGSPLSLECTVEGTSNPNLYWYRQAAGRGLQLLFYSVGIGQISSEVPQNLSASRPQDRQFILSSKKLLLSDSGFYLCAWHNRQNTGELFFGEGSRLTVL.

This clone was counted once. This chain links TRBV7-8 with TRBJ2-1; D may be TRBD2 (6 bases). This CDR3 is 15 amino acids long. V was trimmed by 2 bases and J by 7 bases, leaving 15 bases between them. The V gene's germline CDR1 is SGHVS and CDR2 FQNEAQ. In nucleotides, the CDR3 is TGTGCCAGCAGCTTATCGGGACTGGGCGGGAATGAGCAGTTCTTC. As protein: CASSLSGLGGNEQFF.

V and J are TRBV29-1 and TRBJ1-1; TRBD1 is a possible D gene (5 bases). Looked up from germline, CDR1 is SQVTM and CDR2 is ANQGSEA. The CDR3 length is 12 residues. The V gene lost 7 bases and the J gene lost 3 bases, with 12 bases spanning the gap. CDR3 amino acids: CSANPGYTEAFF. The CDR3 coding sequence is TGCAGCGCCAATCCAGGGTACACTGAAGCTTTCTTT.

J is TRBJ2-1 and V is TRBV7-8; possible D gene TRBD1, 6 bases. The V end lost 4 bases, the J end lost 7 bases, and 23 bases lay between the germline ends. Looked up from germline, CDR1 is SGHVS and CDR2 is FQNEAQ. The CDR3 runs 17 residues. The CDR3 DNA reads TGTGCCAGCAGCTCAACCTCAGGGGACGATGATATGAATGAGCAGTTCTTC. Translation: CASSSTSGDDDMNEQFF. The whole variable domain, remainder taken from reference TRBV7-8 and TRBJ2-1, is GAGVSQSPRYKVAKRGQDVALRCDPISGHVSLFWYQQALGQGPEFLTYFQNEAQLDKSGLPSDRFFAERPEGSVSTLKIQRTQQEDSAVYLCASSSTSGDDDMNEQFFGPGTRLTVL.

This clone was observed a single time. This CDR3 is CASSEGPKETQYF. The CDR3 DNA follows: TGTGCCAGCAGTGAAGGTCCAAAAGAGACCCAGTACTTC. The chain carries TRBV6-1 and TRBJ2-5; D unclear. V was pared by 1 base and J by 3 bases, with 6 bases between. This CDR3 spans 13 amino acids. From germline, CDR1 is MNHNS and CDR2 SASEGT.

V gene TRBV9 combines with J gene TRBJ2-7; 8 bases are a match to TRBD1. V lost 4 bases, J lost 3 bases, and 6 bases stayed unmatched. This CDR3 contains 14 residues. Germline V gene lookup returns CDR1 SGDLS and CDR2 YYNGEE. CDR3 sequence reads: CASSSTGDGYEQYF. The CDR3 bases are TGTGCCAGCAGCTCGACAGGGGATGGCTACGAGCAGTACTTC.

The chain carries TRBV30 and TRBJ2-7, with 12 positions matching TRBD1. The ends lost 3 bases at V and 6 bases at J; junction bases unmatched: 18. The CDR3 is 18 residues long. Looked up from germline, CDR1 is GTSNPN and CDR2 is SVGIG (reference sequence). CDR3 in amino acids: CAWRKSRDRGPVWTEQYF. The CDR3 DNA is TGTGCCTGGAGAAAGTCCCGGGACAGGGGGCCGGTATGGACCGAGCAGTACTTC.

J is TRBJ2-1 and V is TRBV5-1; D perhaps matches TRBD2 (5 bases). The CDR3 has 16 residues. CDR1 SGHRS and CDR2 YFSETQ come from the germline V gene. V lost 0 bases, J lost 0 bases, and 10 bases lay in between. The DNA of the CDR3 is TGCGCCAGCAGCTTGGCCGGGATTATCTCCTACAATGAGCAGTTCTTC. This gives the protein CASSLAGIISYNEQFF.

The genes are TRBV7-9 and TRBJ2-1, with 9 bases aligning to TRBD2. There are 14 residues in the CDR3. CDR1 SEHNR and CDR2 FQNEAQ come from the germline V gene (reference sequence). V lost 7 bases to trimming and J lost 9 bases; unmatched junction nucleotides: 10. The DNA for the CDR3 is TGTGCCAGCACCTCCATTCCAGCGGGGGGTGAGCAGTTCTTC. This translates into CASTSIPAGGEQFF.